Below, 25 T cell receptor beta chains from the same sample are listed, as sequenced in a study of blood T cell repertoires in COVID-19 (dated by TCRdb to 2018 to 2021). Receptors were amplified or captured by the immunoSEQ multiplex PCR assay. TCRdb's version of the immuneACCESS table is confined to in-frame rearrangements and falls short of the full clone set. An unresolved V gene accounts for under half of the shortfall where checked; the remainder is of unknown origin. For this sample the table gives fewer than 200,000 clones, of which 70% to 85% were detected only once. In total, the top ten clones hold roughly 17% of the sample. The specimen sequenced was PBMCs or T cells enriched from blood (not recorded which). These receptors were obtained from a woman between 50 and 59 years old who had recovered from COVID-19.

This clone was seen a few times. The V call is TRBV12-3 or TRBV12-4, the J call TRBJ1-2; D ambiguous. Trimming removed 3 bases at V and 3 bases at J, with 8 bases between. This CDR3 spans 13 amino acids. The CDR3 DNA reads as TGTGCCAGCAGTTTGCTAACGGACTATGGCTACACCTTC. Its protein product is CASSLLTDYGYTF.

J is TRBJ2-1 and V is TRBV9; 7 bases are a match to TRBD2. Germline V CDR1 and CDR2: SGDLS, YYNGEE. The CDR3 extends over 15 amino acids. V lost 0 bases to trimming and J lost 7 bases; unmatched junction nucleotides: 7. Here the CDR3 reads CASSVGGGLGNEQFF. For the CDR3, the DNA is TGTGCCAGCAGCGTAGGCGGGGGTTTAGGGAATGAGCAGTTCTTC.

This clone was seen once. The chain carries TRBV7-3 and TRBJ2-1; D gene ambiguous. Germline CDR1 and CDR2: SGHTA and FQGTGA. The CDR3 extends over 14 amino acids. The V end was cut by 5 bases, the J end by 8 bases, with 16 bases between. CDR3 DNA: TGTGCCAGCAGCCGCATGGCCCGCAATGATGAGCAGTTCTTC. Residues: CASSRMARNDEQFF.

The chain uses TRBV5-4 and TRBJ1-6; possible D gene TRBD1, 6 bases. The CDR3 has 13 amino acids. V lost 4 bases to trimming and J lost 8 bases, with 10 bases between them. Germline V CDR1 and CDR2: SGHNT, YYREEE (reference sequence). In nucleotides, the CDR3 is TGTGCCAGCAGCGGCAGGGGTGATTCACCCCTCCACTTT. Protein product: CASSGRGDSPLHF.

The CDR3 nucleotides are TGTGCCAGCAGCGCCGGGGACACTGAAGCTTTCTTT. Translating gives CASSAGDTEAFF. The chain links TRBV5-6 to TRBJ1-1; D is ambiguous. The CDR3 sequence is 12 residues long. Germline assignment: CDR1 SGHDT and CDR2 YYEEEE. Trimming stripped 4 bases from V and 3 bases from J, with 7 bases between. Full variable domain (outside the CDR3, taken from reference TRBV5-6 and TRBJ1-1): DAGVTQSPTHLIKTRGQQVTLRCSPKSGHDTVSWYQQALGQGPQFIFQYYEEEERQRGNFPDRFSGHQFPNYSSELNVNALLLGDSALYLCASSAGDTEAFFGQGTRLTVV.

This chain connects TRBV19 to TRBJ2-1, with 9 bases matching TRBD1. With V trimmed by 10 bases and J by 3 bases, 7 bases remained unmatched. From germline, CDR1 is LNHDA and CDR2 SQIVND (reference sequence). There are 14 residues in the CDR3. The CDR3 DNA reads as TGTGCCACCGCCGGGACAGGGCTCTACAATGAGCAGTTCTTC. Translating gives CATAGTGLYNEQFF.

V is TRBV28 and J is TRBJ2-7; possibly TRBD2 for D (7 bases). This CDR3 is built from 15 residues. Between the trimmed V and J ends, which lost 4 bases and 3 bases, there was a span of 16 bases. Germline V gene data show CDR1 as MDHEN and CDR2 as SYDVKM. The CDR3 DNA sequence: TGTGCCAGCAGTTATCGGGGGGCGTCTAGCTACGAGCAGTACTTC. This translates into CASSYRGASSYEQYF.

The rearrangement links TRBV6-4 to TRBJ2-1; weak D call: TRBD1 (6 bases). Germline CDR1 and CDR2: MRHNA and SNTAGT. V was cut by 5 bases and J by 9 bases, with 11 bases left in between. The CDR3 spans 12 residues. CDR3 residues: CASSTGYGEQFF. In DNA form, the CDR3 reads TGTGCCAGCAGTACAGGGTACGGTGAGCAGTTCTTC.

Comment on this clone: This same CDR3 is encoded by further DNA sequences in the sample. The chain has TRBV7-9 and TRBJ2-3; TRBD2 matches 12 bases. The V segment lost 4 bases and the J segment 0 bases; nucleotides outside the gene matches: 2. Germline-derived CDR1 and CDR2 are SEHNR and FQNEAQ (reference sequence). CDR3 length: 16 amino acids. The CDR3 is CASSSGTSGSTDTQYF. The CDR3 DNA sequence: TGTGCCAGCAGCTCTGGGACTAGCGGGAGCACAGATACGCAGTATTTT.

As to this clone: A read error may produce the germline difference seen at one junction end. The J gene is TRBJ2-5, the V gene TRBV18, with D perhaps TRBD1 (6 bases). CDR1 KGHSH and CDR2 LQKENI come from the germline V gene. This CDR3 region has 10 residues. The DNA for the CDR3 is TGTGCCAGCTCACTGGACAGTCCCCACTTC. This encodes CASSLDSPHF.

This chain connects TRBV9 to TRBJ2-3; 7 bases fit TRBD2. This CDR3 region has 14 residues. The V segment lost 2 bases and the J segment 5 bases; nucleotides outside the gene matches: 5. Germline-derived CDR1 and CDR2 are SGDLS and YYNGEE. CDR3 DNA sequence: TGTGCCAGCAGCGTGGTAGTAGCGGGAGATACGCAGTATTTT. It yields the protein CASSVVVAGDTQYF.

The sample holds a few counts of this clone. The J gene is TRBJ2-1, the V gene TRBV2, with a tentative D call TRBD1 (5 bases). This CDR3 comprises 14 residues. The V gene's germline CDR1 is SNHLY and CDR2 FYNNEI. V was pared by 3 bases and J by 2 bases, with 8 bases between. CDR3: CASSDRVTYNEQFF. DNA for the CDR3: TGTGCCAGCAGTGACAGGGTCACCTACAATGAGCAGTTCTTC.

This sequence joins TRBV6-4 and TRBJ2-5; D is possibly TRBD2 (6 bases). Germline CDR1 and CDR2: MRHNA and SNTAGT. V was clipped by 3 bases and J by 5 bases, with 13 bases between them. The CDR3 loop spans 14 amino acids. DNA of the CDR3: TGTGCCAGCAGTGAGGCCGCGGGGCATGAGACCCAGTACTTC. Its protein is CASSEAAGHETQYF.

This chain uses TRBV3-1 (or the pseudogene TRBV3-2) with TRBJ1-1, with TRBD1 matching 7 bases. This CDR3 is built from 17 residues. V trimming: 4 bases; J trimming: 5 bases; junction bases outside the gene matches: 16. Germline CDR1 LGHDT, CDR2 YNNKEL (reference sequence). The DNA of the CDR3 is TGTGCCAGCAGCCGGCAGCTCATCAGGGGGTCGAGGACTGAAGCTTTCTTT. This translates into CASSRQLIRGSRTEAFF.

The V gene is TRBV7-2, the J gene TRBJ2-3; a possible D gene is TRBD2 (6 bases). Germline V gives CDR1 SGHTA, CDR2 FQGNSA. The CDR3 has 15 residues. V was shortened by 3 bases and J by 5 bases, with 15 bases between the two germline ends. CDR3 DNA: TGTGCCAGCAGCTTGTCGGGAGTGGTAAAAGATACGCAGTATTTT. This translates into CASSLSGVVKDTQYF.

CDR3 residues: CASSRTGGNQPQHF. The CDR3 coding sequence is TGCGCCAGCAGCAGGACAGGGGGCAATCAGCCCCAGCATTTT. The gene calls are TRBV4-1 and TRBJ1-5; 9 bases map to TRBD1. CDR1 MGHRA and CDR2 YSYEKL come from the germline V gene. The CDR3 length is 14 residues. V shed 5 bases, J shed 2 bases, and the junction held 1 base outside the gene matches.

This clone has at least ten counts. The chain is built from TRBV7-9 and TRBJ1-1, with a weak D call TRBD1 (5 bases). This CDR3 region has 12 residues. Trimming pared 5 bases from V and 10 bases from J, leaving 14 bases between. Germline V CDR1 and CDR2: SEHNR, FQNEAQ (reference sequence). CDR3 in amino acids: CASSRDGGGAFF. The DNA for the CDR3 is TGTGCCAGCAGCAGGGACGGCGGGGGAGCTTTCTTT.

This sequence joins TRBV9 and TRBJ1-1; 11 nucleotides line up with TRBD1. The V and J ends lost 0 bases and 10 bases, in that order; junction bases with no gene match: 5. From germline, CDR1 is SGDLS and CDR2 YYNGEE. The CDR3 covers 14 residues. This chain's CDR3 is CASSVGTGGWVAFF. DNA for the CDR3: TGTGCCAGCAGCGTAGGGACAGGGGGCTGGGTAGCTTTCTTT.

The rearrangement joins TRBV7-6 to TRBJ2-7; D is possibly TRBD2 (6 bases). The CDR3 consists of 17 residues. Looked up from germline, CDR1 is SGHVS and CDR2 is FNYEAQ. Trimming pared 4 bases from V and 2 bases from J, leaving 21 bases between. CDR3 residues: CASSSGLGSLSPYEQYF. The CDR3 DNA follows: TGTGCCAGCAGCTCGGGACTGGGGTCGCTAAGCCCCTACGAGCAGTACTTC.

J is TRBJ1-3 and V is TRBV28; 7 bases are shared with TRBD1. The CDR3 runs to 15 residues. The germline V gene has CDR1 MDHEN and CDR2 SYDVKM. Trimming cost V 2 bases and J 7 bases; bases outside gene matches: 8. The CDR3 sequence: CASSLGRGSGNTIYF. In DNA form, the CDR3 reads TGTGCCAGCAGTTTAGGCAGGGGGAGTGGGAACACCATATATTTT.

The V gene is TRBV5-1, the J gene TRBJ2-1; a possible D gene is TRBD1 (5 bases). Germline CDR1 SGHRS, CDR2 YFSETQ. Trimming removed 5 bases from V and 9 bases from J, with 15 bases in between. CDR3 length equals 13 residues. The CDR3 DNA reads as TGCGCCAGCAGGGACAAGGATAGTGGTGAGCAGTTCTTC. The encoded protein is CASRDKDSGEQFF.

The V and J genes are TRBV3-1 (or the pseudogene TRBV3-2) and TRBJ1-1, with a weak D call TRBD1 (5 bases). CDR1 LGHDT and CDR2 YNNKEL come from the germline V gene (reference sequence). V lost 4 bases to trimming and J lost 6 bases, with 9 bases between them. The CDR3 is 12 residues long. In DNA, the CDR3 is TGTGCCAGCAGCCTAGGGGTGGCTGAAGCTTTCTTT. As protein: CASSLGVAEAFF.

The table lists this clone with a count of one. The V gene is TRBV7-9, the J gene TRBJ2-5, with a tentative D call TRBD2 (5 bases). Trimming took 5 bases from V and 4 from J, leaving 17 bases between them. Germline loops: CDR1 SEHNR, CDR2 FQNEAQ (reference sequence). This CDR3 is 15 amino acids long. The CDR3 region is CASSPPAGIGETQYF. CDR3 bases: TGTGCCAGCAGCCCCCCGGCCGGGATCGGAGAGACCCAGTACTTC.

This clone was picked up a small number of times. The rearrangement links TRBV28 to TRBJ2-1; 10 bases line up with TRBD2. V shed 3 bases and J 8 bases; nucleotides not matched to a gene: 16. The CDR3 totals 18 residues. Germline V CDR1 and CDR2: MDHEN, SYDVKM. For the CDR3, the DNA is TGTGCCAGCAGTTTCCCGCCTACAACTAGCGGGATTCAGTATGAGCAGTTCTTC. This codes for CASSFPPTTSGIQYEQFF.

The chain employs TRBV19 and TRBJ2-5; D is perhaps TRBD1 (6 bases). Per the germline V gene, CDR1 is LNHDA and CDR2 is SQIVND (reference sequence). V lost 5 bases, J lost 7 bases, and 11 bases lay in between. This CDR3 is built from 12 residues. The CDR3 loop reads CASSRAQGTQYF. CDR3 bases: TGTGCCAGTAGTCGGGCACAGGGGACCCAGTACTTC.